This TCR beta chain stems from a study of blood T cells in healthy people across ages. Germline V gene lookup returns CDR1 SGDLS and CDR2 YYNGEE. This CDR3 is built from 13 residues. The V and J ends lost 0 bases and 8 bases respectively, with 9 bases between them. This clonotype came up many times. The antigen remains undetermined. A J-beta primer mix and a sample-barcoded 5' primer were used in a second PCR of about 7 to 12 cycles. Using its own MiXCR run on the 5' RACE reads, TCRdb lists one record per CDR3 protein. The table shows about 700,000 distinct CDR3 sequences, with approximately 30% occurring only once. Regarding the study as a whole: Long-lived donors had more naive CD4+ cells and higher diversity than aged donors. Naive and antigen-experienced cells were not separated, limiting conclusive comparison. Naive T cell percentage strongly correlated with TCR beta diversity.

The sequence was collected from an elderly woman in good health. Material: blood. This sequence joins TRBV9 and TRBJ2-1; D gene ambiguous. The CDR3 sequence: CASSVAPADEQFF. CDR3 nucleotide sequence: TGTGCCAGCAGCGTAGCGCCAGCCGATGAGCAGTTCTTC.